The clone carrying this T cell receptor beta chain was found once. Antigen: not known. The data belong to a study of cytomegalovirus exposure and HLA in healthy donors. A multiplex PCR was run with 60 Vbeta primers and 13 Jbeta primers. Clones were sequenced by immunoSEQ multiplex PCR, and TCRdb holds only the in-frame ones, with some missing. Counted here are around 300,000 clones, 85% to 90% occurring once; the ten biggest clones make up approximately 2%. Notes on the study in general: Analysis performed later found more than 15,000 TCR beta sequences associated with HLA alleles at 0.05 false discovery rate. There were some public TCRs occurring in many donors, but most TCR sequences were rare.

CDR1 LNHNV and CDR2 YYDKDF come from the germline V gene (reference sequence). This CDR3 has 16 residues. Trimming pared 8 bases from V and 0 bases from J, leaving 17 bases between. Sequenced sample: PBMCs. The chain is built from TRBV15 and TRBJ2-1; weak D call: TRBD1 (5 bases). This receptor was obtained from a woman younger than 35 in good health and CMV-seronegative. DNA of the CDR3: TGTGCCACCCAGGATCCAGGGTACCGCTCCTACAATGAGCAGTTCTTC. This encodes CATQDPGYRSYNEQFF.